This TCR beta chain was documented in a study of blood T cell repertoires in COVID-19. Trimming shortened V by 3 bases and J by 5 bases, and 7 bases separated the two germline ends. The CDR3 spans 11 residues. Per germline, CDR1 SQVTM and CDR2 ANQGSEA. Using immunoSEQ multiplex PCR, the repertoire was profiled, and TCRdb retains in-frame clones only, with some absent. The sample has about 250,000 clones, more than 80% seen once; the top ten hold 2.4%. This clone was detected only once. The same CDR3 can be traced to other DNA sequences in this sample. Specimen: PBMCs or T cells enriched from blood (not recorded which). This chain joins TRBV29-1 and TRBJ1-2; the D is unclear. This TCR came from a young woman who had recovered from COVID-19. Here the CDR3 DNA reads TGCAGCGTTGACGCGGGGTATGGCTACACCTTC. Its protein is CSVDAGYGYTF.